What follows are 10 T cell receptor beta chains derived from one specimen sequenced in a study of cytomegalovirus exposure and HLA in healthy donors. Some clones are missing from TCRdb's copy, which holds only in-frame ones; the method was immunoSEQ multiplex PCR. The sample holds 150,000 or so clones, 85% seen once. The source material was PBMCs. The receptors here all came from a man aged 30 to 45 in good health and CMV-seropositive.

This chain links TRBV20-1 with TRBJ2-2, with 8 bases lining up with TRBD1. The J segment lost 7 bases and the V segment lost 6 bases, leaving 1 base of the junction unmatched. Germline V gene data show CDR1 as DFQATT and CDR2 as SNEGSKA (reference sequence). The CDR3 totals 11 residues. CDR3 loop: CSARGLGELFF. The CDR3 nucleotides are TGCAGTGCCAGGGGGCTCGGGGAGCTGTTTTTT.

The rearrangement uses TRBV5-1 and TRBJ1-4; tentative D call: TRBD1 (5 bases). Germline V gene lookup returns CDR1 SGHRS and CDR2 YFSETQ. Trimming cost V 4 bases and J 4 bases, with 14 bases left between them. The CDR3 is 15 amino acids. In DNA, the CDR3 is TGCGCCAGCAGCGCGGGACGGATCGATAATGAAAAACTGTTTTTT. This encodes CASSAGRIDNEKLFF. The full variable domain, with the rest looked up from reference TRBV5-1 and TRBJ1-4, is KAGVTQTPRYLIKTRGQQVTLSCSPISGHRSVSWYQQTPGQGLQFLFEYFSETQRNKGNFPGRFSGRQFSNSRSEMNVSTLELGDSALYLCASSAGRIDNEKLFFGSGTQLSVL.

The chain has TRBV15 and TRBJ2-7; TRBD2 is a possible D gene (6 bases). The CDR3 is 16 residues long. Trimming took 1 base from V and 1 from J, leaving 14 bases between them. CDR1 LNHNV and CDR2 YYDKDF come from the germline V gene (reference sequence). CDR3 DNA: TGTGCCACCAGCAGAGTCCCGGGGGTTAAATCCTACGAGCAGTACTTC. It yields the protein CATSRVPGVKSYEQYF.

This clone was counted only a few times. One junction end disagrees with the germline gene, perhaps due to a read error. The CDR3 loop reads CASSSTVF. The CDR3 DNA follows: TGTGCCAGCAGCTCGACAGTTTTT. This chain uses TRBV5-5 with TRBJ2-3, with D possibly TRBD1 on 5 matching bases. CDR1 is SGHKS and CDR2 is YYEKEE in the germline V gene (reference sequence). The CDR3 covers 8 residues.

The chain recombines TRBV28 with TRBJ2-7; a possible D gene is TRBD2 (6 bases). Germline V CDR1 and CDR2: MDHEN, SYDVKM. Trimming stripped 5 bases from V and 4 bases from J, with 12 bases between. CDR3 length equals 13 residues. Here the CDR3 DNA reads TGTGCCAGCAGTCCAGGAGGAGGGTACGAGCAGTACTTC. Protein: CASSPGGGYEQYF.

The chain links TRBV5-1 to TRBJ2-2; the match to TRBD1 covers 8 bases. Trimming cost V 3 bases and J 3 bases; bases outside gene matches: 1. Germline lookup yields CDR1 SGHRS and CDR2 YFSETQ. This CDR3 spans 14 amino acids. DNA for the CDR3: TGCGCCAGCAGCTCGGGACAGGACACCGGGGAGCTGTTTTTT. Translating gives CASSSGQDTGELFF.

The CDR3 here is CASSLGLESHTDTQYF. The CDR3 DNA follows: TGTGCCAGCAGCTTGGGTCTTGAGAGCCACACAGATACGCAGTATTTT. The V call is TRBV5-8, the J call TRBJ2-3; D gene ambiguous. The germline V gene has CDR1 SGHTS and CDR2 YDEGEE. The CDR3 runs to 16 residues. With 0 bases removed from V and 2 bases from J, the gap between germline ends came to 13 bases.

The chain employs TRBV6-1 and TRBJ2-3, with 9 bases aligning to TRBD2. V trimming: 2 bases; J trimming: 0 bases; junction bases outside the gene matches: 6. The CDR3 runs 17 residues. From germline, CDR1 is MNHNS and CDR2 SASEGT. CDR3 loop: CASSELAGRSSTDTQYF. In DNA form, the CDR3 reads TGTGCCAGCAGTGAACTAGCGGGGCGCTCTAGCACAGATACGCAGTATTTT.

Comment on this clone: An end of the junction differs from the germline gene, which may be a read error. This chain joins TRBV7-2 and TRBJ2-7; D ambiguous. The CDR3 runs to 8 residues. Per the germline V gene, CDR1 is SGHTA and CDR2 is FQGNSA. The CDR3 reads CASSFPNF. The CDR3 DNA is TGTGCCAGCAGCTTCCCCAACTTC. Filled out from reference TRBV7-2 and TRBJ2-7, the complete variable domain reads GAGVSQSPSNKVTEKGKDVELRCDPISGHTALYWYRQSLGQGLEFLIYFQGNSAPDKSGLPSDRFSAERTGGSVSTLTIQRTQQEDSAVYLCASSFPNFGPGTRLTVT.

The gene calls are TRBV27 and TRBJ2-7; D is possibly TRBD2 (5 bases). Germline-derived CDR1 and CDR2 are MNHEY and SMNVEV (reference sequence). The CDR3 contains 13 residues. Trimming cost V 6 bases and J 2 bases, with 11 bases left between them. The CDR3 coding sequence is TGTGCCAGCAGAAGAGAGGGCCCCTACGAGCAGTACTTC. Translated, it gives CASRREGPYEQYF.